Listed below are T cell receptor beta chains from one sample, sequenced in a study of cytomegalovirus exposure and HLA in healthy donors. Only in-frame clones appear in the TCRdb table, and some are missing; sequencing was by immunoSEQ multiplex PCR. The table shows 150,000 or so clones, with around 68% occurring only once. The sequencing input was PBMCs. All receptors come from a man younger than 45 in good health and CMV-seropositive. The CDR3 runs from the conserved cysteine through the conserved F or W. The D gene is left open where the match is weak. Size values are once, few and many counts, or a class for expanded clones, and some rows have none.

v_gene,j_gene,abundance,d_gene,len,CDR3aa,CDR3nt
TRBV29-1,TRBJ1-4,once,TRBD1,13,CSARWTGGEKLFF,TGCAGCGCCAGGTGGACAGGGGGCGAAAAACTGTTTTTT
TRBV6-1,TRBJ1-1,few,TRBD1,13,CASRAGGGTEAFF,TGTGCCAGCAGAGCAGGGGGCGGCACTGAAGCTTTCTTT
TRBV19,TRBJ1-1,few,.,14,CASSIQMRTAEAFF,TGTGCCAGTAGTATTCAAATGAGGACAGCTGAAGCTTTCTTT
TRBV20-1,TRBJ1-2,.,.,11,CSARETGPYPF,TGCAGTGCTAGAGAGACAGGCCCATACCCCTTC
TRBV15,TRBJ2-3,.,TRBD2,16,CATSRERLAGVDTQYF,TGTGCCACCAGCAGAGAGAGACTAGCGGGAGTAGATACGCAGTATTTT
TRBV6-5,TRBJ2-7,.,TRBD2,15,CASSFSLGGSYEQYF,TGTGCCAGCAGTTTTTCTCTCGGGGGGTCCTACGAGCAGTACTTC
TRBV2,TRBJ1-5,.,TRBD1,15,CASSLDRDWDQPQHF,TGTGCCAGCAGTCTCGACAGGGATTGGGATCAGCCCCAGCATTTT
TRBV27,TRBJ2-5,.,.,16,CASSEPRAGVKETQYF,TGTGCCAGCAGCGAGCCTCGGGCAGGGGTTAAGGAGACCCAGTACTTC
TRBV29-1,TRBJ2-7,.,.,14,CSVDGQDRPYEQYF,TGCAGCGTTGATGGTCAGGACAGACCCTACGAGCAGTACTTC
TRBV27,TRBJ2-7,.,.,15,CASSASRGSHYEQYF,TGTGCCAGCAGTGCGTCGAGAGGTAGCCACTACGAGCAGTACTTC
TRBV7-3,TRBJ2-1,.,TRBD2,15,CASSLSGLAGYEQFF,TGTGCCAGCAGCTTATCCGGACTAGCGGGGTATGAGCAGTTCTTC
TRBV6-6,TRBJ2-7,few,TRBD2,15,CASRLGGGGAAEQYF,TGTGCCAGCAGACTCGGGGGGGGAGGAGCTGCCGAGCAGTACTTC
TRBV11-1,TRBJ1-1,.,.,13,CASSLAGDTEAFF,TGTGCCAGCAGCCTTGCAGGTGACACTGAAGCTTTCTTT
TRBV30,TRBJ1-1,.,.,13,CAWISGGYTEAFF,TGTGCCTGGATTAGCGGGGGGTATACTGAAGCTTTCTTT
TRBV27,TRBJ1-2,once,.,13,CASSSGLRYGYTF,TGTGCCAGCAGTTCAGGGTTGCGTTATGGCTACACCTTC
TRBV18,TRBJ2-5,.,.,15,CASSPATGHQETQYF,TGTGCCAGCTCCCCGGCAACAGGGCACCAAGAGACCCAGTACTTC
TRBV18,TRBJ2-2,.,TRBD1,17,CASSPPGQGDNTGELFF,TGTGCCAGCTCACCACCGGGACAGGGGGATAACACCGGGGAGCTGTTTTTT
TRBV10-3,TRBJ2-3,once,.,13,CAIKYPDSDTQYF,TGTGCCATCAAGTACCCTGACAGCGATACGCAGTATTTT
TRBV6-6,TRBJ1-1,.,.,14,CASRDTGRNTEAFF,TGTGCCAGCAGGGATACAGGTAGGAACACTGAAGCTTTCTTT
TRBV5-1,TRBJ2-7,.,TRBD2,17,CASSLATSGRSTYEQYF,TGCGCCAGCAGCTTGGCGACTAGCGGGAGATCGACCTACGAGCAGTACTTC
TRBV10-1,TRBJ2-7,.,TRBD1,14,CASSESGTGHEQYF,TGCGCCAGCAGTGAGTCCGGGACAGGCCACGAGCAGTACTTC
TRBV7-9,TRBJ2-1,.,TRBD2,16,CASSPPGGRAYNEQFF,TGTGCCAGCAGCCCCCCAGGCGGGAGGGCCTACAATGAGCAGTTCTTC
TRBV2,TRBJ2-5,once,TRBD2,15,CASRGSGSQLETQYF,TGTGCCAGCAGGGGCAGCGGGAGCCAATTGGAGACCCAGTACTTC
TRBV5-1,TRBJ1-1,.,.,15,CASSPLPPQGTEAFF,TGCGCCAGCAGCCCCCTACCCCCGCAGGGCACTGAAGCTTTCTTT
TRBV10-3,TRBJ1-1,.,TRBD1,14,CAIKPTGGGTEAFF,TGTGCCATCAAACCCACAGGGGGCGGCACTGAAGCTTTCTTT
TRBV27,TRBJ1-2,few,.,15,CASSTYGTSGGGYTF,TGTGCCAGCAGTACCTACGGGACATCCGGTGGAGGCTACACCTTC
TRBV7-8,TRBJ1-5,.,.,16,CASSDYRRDSNQPQHF,TGTGCCAGCAGCGATTATCGACGGGATAGCAATCAGCCCCAGCATTTT
TRBV29-1,TRBJ2-3,.,TRBD2,15,CSVGGSRRNTDTQYF,TGCAGCGTTGGCGGGAGTCGTCGGAACACAGATACGCAGTATTTT
TRBV28,TRBJ2-7,.,TRBD1,15,CASSGTGSSYYEQYF,TGTGCCAGCAGTGGGACAGGGTCTTCCTACTACGAGCAGTACTTC
TRBV11-2,TRBJ2-7,.,.,15,CASSLMGGQSYEQYF,TGTGCCAGCAGCTTAATGGGGGGACAGTCCTACGAGCAGTACTTC